The clone carrying this T cell receptor (beta chain) was found a few times. Its specificity is unknown. This sample was included in a study of T cell repertoires in cytomegalovirus infection. Trimming stripped 4 bases from V and 0 bases from J, with 12 bases between. The CDR3 loop spans 15 amino acids. CDR1 and CDR2 from the germline V gene are SNHLY and FYNNEI. TCRdb re-called the reads through MiXCR, storing one row per CDR3 protein. This table has roughly 500,000 distinct CDR3 sequences, 33% appearing once. This material consisted of cultured PBMCs, taken from culture after CMV antigen stimulation. This rearrangement joins TRBV2 to TRBJ2-5; D ambiguous. The origin of this receptor is a human donor in good health (CMV status not recorded). Some clones in this sample may be carry-over from other donors' samples. The CDR3 region has the DNA TGTGCCAGCAGTGTTTCACAGACCTACCAAGAGACCCAGTACTTC. Translating gives CASSVSQTYQETQYF.